This TCR beta chain is from a study of cytomegalovirus exposure and HLA in healthy donors. Study-wide results and caveats: Clonal expansion, a later analysis showed, was greater in HLA-associated TCR beta chains than in equally common others. In a later analysis, donors in an Asian-associated ancestry cluster reportedly had fewer N-insertions in productive TCRs than the cohort mean.

13 Jbeta primers and 60 Vbeta primers were used for the PCR. Sequencing used immunoSEQ multiplex PCR; TCRdb keeps in-frame clones, though not all of them. The top ten hold about 2% of the sample, which has 95,000 to 100,000 clones, around three quarters seen once. V was shortened by 9 bases and J by 6 bases, with 20 bases between the two germline ends. CDR3 length: 14 residues. Germline CDR1 reads SGHTA; CDR2 reads FQGTGA. Comments on this clone: The antigen remains undetermined.

This chain connects TRBV7-3 to TRBJ2-5; tentatively, D is TRBD2 (6 bases). The sequenced sample consisted of PBMCs. This clonotype was obtained from a man aged 35 to 55 in good health and CMV-seronegative. The CDR3 DNA is TGTGCCAGTGCTCTGGGAGGAGAATCGAAGACCCAGTACTTC. This translates into CASALGGESKTQYF.